The clone carrying this TCR beta chain came up many times. Its target is not known. TCRdb analysed the 5' RACE reads with MiXCR anew, one entry per CDR3 protein. The repertoire holds around 47,000 distinct CDR3 sequences, 9.5% seen once, with approximately 12% in the top ten. The sample is drawn from a study of T-cell memory formation after mild COVID-19. Study findings and constraints: Shrinking CD4+ clones resided mostly in CM and EM, and CD8+ ones in EMRA.

This CDR3 has 15 residues. With 5 bases removed from V and 5 bases from J, the gap between germline ends came to 18 bases. Germline values: CDR1 SEHNR, CDR2 FQNEAQ (reference sequence). The chain links TRBV7-9 to TRBJ1-2; TRBD1 might be the D (5 bases). The source material was PBMCs or a T cell subset sorted from them (not recorded which). The TCR was taken from an adult woman who had mild COVID-19 (a few samples of this study predate the infection). Cell type and time point are not known. DNA for the CDR3: TGTGCCAGCAGCCAAGGACTATCGGGGCTTTATGGCTACACCTTC. Amino acids: CASSQGLSGLYGYTF. Together with reference TRBV7-9 and TRBJ1-2, the CDR3 gives the full variable domain: DTGVSQNPRHKITKRGQNVTFRCDPISEHNRLYWYRQTLGQGPEFLTYFQNEAQLEKSRLLSDRFSAERPKGSFSTLEIQRTEQGDSAMYLCASSQGLSGLYGYTFGSGTRLTVV.